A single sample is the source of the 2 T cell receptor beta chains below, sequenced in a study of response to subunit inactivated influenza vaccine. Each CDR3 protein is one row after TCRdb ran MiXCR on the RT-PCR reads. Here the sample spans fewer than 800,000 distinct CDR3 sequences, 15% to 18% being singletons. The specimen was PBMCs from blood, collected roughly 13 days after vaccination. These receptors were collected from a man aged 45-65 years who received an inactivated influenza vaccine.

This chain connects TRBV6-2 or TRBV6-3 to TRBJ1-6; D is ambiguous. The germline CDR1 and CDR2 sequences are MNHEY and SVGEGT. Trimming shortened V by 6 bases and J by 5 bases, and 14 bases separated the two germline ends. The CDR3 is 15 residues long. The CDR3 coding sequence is TGTGCCAGCAGCCTCTCCCTGCAGGATAATTCACCCCTCCACTTT. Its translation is CASSLSLQDNSPLHF.

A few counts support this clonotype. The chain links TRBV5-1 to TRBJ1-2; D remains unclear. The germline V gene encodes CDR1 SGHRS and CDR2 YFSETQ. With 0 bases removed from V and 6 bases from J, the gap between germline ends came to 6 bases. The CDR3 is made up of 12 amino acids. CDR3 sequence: CASSLAGDGYTF. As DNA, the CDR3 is TGCGCCAGCAGCTTGGCCGGGGATGGCTACACCTTC.